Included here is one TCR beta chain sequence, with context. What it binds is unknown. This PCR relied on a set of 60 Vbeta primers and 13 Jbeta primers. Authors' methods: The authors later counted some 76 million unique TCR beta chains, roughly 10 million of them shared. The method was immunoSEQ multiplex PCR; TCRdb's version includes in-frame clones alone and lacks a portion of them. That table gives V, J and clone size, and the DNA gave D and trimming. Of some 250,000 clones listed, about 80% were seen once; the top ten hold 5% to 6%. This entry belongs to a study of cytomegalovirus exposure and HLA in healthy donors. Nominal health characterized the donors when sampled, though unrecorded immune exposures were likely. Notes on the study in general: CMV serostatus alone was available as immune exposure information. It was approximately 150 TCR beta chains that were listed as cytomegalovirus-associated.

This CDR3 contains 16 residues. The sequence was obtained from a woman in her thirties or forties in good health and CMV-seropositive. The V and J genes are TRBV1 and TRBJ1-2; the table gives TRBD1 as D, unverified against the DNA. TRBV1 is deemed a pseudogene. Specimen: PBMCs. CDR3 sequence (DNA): TGCACCAGCAGCCCGAAGGACAGGGGGACTAACTATGGCTACACCTTC. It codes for CTSSPKDRGTNYGYTF.